The clone carrying this TCR beta chain was seen a handful of times. The source of the sample is a study of blood T cell repertoires in COVID-19. Study-wide background: The origin of the acute and convalescent COVID-19 samples was the United States, Italy and Spain.

Germline lookup yields CDR1 MDHEN and CDR2 SYDVKM. Losses at the gene ends were 2 bases for V and 4 bases for J; bases not matched to a gene: 3. This CDR3 contains 15 residues. Per the original methods: Researchers report that nucleated cell counts were estimated from reference gene primer amplification. Clones were read by immunoSEQ multiplex PCR, and TCRdb kept only the in-frame ones, dropping some. That table is the source of V, J and clone size, and D and trimming were worked out from the DNA. Here the sample spans 30,000 to 45,000 clones, about 88% being singletons. This receptor was identified in a man aged 55 to 70 with active COVID-19. The sequenced material came from peripheral blood. V usage is TRBV28 and J usage is TRBJ1-5, with TRBD1 matching 9 bases. The CDR3 coding sequence is TGTGCCAGCAGTTTACCAGACAGGGGGAATCAGCCCCAGCATTTT. It codes for CASSLPDRGNQPQHF. Supplemented by reference TRBV28 and TRBJ1-5, the full variable domain reads DVKVTQSSRYLVKRTGEKVFLECVQDMDHENMFWYRQDPGLGLRLIYFSYDVKMKEKGDIPEGYSVSREKKERFSLILESASTNQTSMYLCASSLPDRGNQPQHFGDGTRLSIL.